The present entry profiles one T cell receptor beta chain with its context. This record belongs to a study of T cells in tuberculosis. Regarding the study as a whole: The stringent gate may have excluded weak CD1B-GMM tetramer binders.

The V gene's germline CDR1 is LGHNA and CDR2 YNFKEQ. The trim removed 4 bases at V and 5 bases at J, leaving 4 bases unmatched. The CDR3 contains 14 residues. TCR-alpha and TCR-beta chains were sequenced unpaired. Sequenced by immunoSEQ multiplex PCR; TCRdb stores in-frame clones only, minus some. In the table there are approximately 100,000 clones, approximately 91% of which are singletons. Sorting used thawed, overnight-rested PBMC stained with anti-CD3, a viability dye and GMM-loaded CD1B tetramer. CD1B tetramers were loaded with Rhodococcus equi-derived C32 glucose monomycolate. This sequence originates from an adult woman with latent tuberculosis. This chain uses TRBV4-2 with TRBJ2-2, with 7 bases that match TRBD2. What was sequenced was CD1b-GMM tetramer-negative cells sorted from PBMCs. The CDR3 is CASSLGTTTGELFF. DNA of the CDR3: TGTGCCAGCAGCCTCGGGACTACGACCGGGGAGCTGTTTTTT.